This T cell receptor beta chain stems from a study of T cell responses to AZD1222 COVID-19 vaccine. Study context: Investigators merged groups given second doses at roughly 4 or roughly 12 weeks.

Profiling relied on immunoSEQ multiplex PCR, and the TCRdb table lists in-frame clones only, not all of them. The sample lists 120,000 or so clones, around 87% occurring once. The CDR3 is 12 amino acids. V lost 5 bases and J 6 bases, leaving 9 bases between the germline ends. The sequence came from an adult in good health. The specimen was peripheral blood, collected on day 0 of AZD1222 vaccination. The chain recombines TRBV12-3 or TRBV12-4 with TRBJ2-3; the D is unclear. The CDR3 is CASSPLGDTQYF. CDR3 nucleotide sequence: TGTGCCAGCAGTCCACTTGGGGATACGCAGTATTTT.